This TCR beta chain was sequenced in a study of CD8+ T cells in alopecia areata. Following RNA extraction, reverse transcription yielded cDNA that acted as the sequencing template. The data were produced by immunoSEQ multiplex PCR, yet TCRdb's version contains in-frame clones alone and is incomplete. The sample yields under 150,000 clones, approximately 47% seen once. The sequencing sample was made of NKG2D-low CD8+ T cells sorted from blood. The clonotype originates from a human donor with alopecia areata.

Written as DNA, the CDR3 is TGTGCCACCAGACAGGAAGCCTACAATGAGCAGTTCTTC. Protein: CATRQEAYNEQFF. J is TRBJ2-1 and V is TRBV7-9, with D perhaps TRBD1 (6 bases). The CDR3 spans 13 residues. Trimming removed 10 bases from V and 2 bases from J, with 12 bases in between. Germline values: CDR1 SEHNR, CDR2 FQNEAQ (reference sequence).